What follows are 19 T cell receptor beta chains derived from one specimen sequenced in a study of Ad26.COV2.S vaccination and SARS-CoV-2 variants. The protocol was immunoSEQ multiplex PCR, while the TCRdb copy is restricted to in-frame clones and leaves out a portion. Of about 350,000 clones in the sample, roughly 81% were seen once. Treatment in this sample: 15 to 20 received Ad26.COV2.S at low or high dose, single or two shots; 5 received placebo; per-sample allocation not given. Material that was analyzed had been drawn on day 63 after the first vaccine or placebo injection. The sequences come from peripheral blood, collected in a trial of Ad26.COV2.S vaccine versus placebo. Receptors were obtained from a person aged 18 to 65 who received the Ad26.COV2.S COVID-19 vaccine or a placebo.

This clone appeared a few times. The rearrangement uses TRBV28 and TRBJ2-7; 7 positions agree with TRBD1. Unmatched junction bases numbered 10, after V lost 11 bases and J lost 3 bases. The germline V gene has CDR1 MDHEN and CDR2 SYDVKM. CDR3 length: 13 residues. The CDR3 here is CAHRDRAGYEQYF. The CDR3 DNA is TGTGCCCACCGAGACAGGGCGGGCTACGAGCAGTACTTC.

V gene TRBV6-2 or TRBV6-3 combines with J gene TRBJ1-3; 8 nucleotides agree with TRBD1. Germline values: CDR1 MNHEY, CDR2 SVGEGT. With V trimmed by 6 bases and J by 3 bases, 7 bases remained unmatched. CDR3 length: 15 residues. The CDR3 coding sequence is TGTGCCAGCAGCAGGGACAGGAGTTTTGGAAACACCATATATTTT. Amino acid sequence: CASSRDRSFGNTIYF.

This rearrangement joins TRBV6-5 to TRBJ2-5; the match to TRBD1 covers 9 bases. The germline CDR1 and CDR2 sequences are MNHEY and SVGAGI. V was pared by 3 bases and J by 4 bases, with 3 bases of the junction left unmatched. This CDR3 comprises 14 residues. The CDR3: CASSYNRGRETQYF. DNA for the CDR3: TGTGCCAGCAGTTATAACAGGGGGCGAGAGACCCAGTACTTC.

The rearrangement uses TRBV4-1 and TRBJ2-7, with TRBD2 identical over 10 bases. The J segment lost 2 bases and the V segment lost 5 bases, leaving 6 bases of the junction unmatched. This CDR3 is 15 amino acids long. Germline loops: CDR1 MGHRA, CDR2 YSYEKL. The CDR3 sequence: CASSFSTSGAYEQYF. The CDR3 DNA is TGCGCCAGCAGCTTCAGTACTAGCGGGGCCTACGAGCAGTACTTC.

The chain employs TRBV5-4 and TRBJ1-1, with a possible D match to TRBD1 (6 bases). Germline-derived CDR1 and CDR2 are SGHNT and YYREEE (reference sequence). The V gene lost 4 bases and the J gene lost 5 bases, with 15 bases spanning the gap. This CDR3 spans 14 amino acids. The chain's CDR3 is CASSPGGGRTEAFF. For the CDR3, the DNA is TGTGCCAGCAGCCCCGGAGGGGGTAGGACTGAAGCTTTCTTT.

This chain connects TRBV30 to TRBJ2-1; TRBD2 agrees at 14 bases. Trimming at V came to 0 bases and at J to 10 bases, leaving 14 bases not matched to a gene. The CDR3 contains 18 residues. CDR1 is GTSNPN and CDR2 is SVGIG in the germline V gene (reference sequence). CDR3 in amino acids: CAWSVLRTSGRLFGEQFF. The CDR3 DNA sequence: TGTGCCTGGAGTGTACTGAGGACTAGCGGGAGGCTGTTCGGGGAGCAGTTCTTC.

The rearrangement links TRBV14 to TRBJ2-1; 7 positions agree with TRBD2. CDR3 length equals 16 residues. Unmatched junction bases numbered 17, after V lost 5 bases and J lost 10 bases. Germline loops: CDR1 SGHDN, CDR2 FVKESK. Here the CDR3 reads CASSVSLAESYIEQFF. The CDR3 bases are TGTGCCAGCAGCGTGAGCCTAGCGGAGTCCTACATAGAGCAGTTCTTC.

The chain links TRBV2 to TRBJ1-1; TRBD1 is a possible D gene (6 bases). Trimming removed 1 base from V and 0 bases from J, with 12 bases in between. Germline CDR1 reads SNHLY; CDR2 reads FYNNEI. The CDR3 consists of 16 residues. The CDR3 DNA reads as TGTGCCAGCAGTGAAGAACGGACAGACATGAACACTGAAGCTTTCTTT. Protein product: CASSEERTDMNTEAFF.

Written as DNA, the CDR3 is TGTGCCAGCAAAAAGAGGGACACAGTCAACACTGAAGCTTTCTTT. Protein sequence: CASKKRDTVNTEAFF. The rearrangement uses TRBV19 and TRBJ1-1; possible D gene TRBD1, 6 bases. The CDR3 contains 15 residues. The V end was cut by 9 bases, the J end by 2 bases, with 19 bases between. Germline V gene data show CDR1 as LNHDA and CDR2 as SQIVND (reference sequence).

The chain is built from TRBV7-9 and TRBJ2-5, with D possibly TRBD2 on 5 matching bases. Trimming pared 11 bases from V and 2 bases from J, leaving 15 bases between. The germline V gene has CDR1 SEHNR and CDR2 FQNEAQ (reference sequence). The CDR3 loop spans 13 amino acids. CDR3 nucleotide sequence: TGTGCCTCGAGGGAGACGGGGCAAGAGACCCAGTACTTC. Residues: CASRETGQETQYF.

This chain uses TRBV4-3 with TRBJ2-3; 9 nucleotides match TRBD2. The CDR3 has 16 amino acids. After removal of 0 bases from V and 6 bases from J, the junction contained 7 bases not matched to a gene. From germline, CDR1 is LGHNA and CDR2 YSLEER. The CDR3 DNA reads TGCGCCAGCAGCCAAGATCGCGCGGGGGGGCCTGATACGCAGTATTTT. This sequence encodes CASSQDRAGGPDTQYF.

The CDR3 DNA is TGCGCCAGCAGCCTGGAGGGGTACACCATATATTTT. This translates into CASSLEGYTIYF. The V call is TRBV5-1, the J call TRBJ1-3, with D perhaps TRBD1 (5 bases). Germline V CDR1 and CDR2: SGHRS, YFSETQ. The CDR3 covers 12 residues. The V gene lost 4 bases and the J gene lost 8 bases, with 10 bases spanning the gap.

The table lists this clone with a few counts. The chain links TRBV7-2 to TRBJ1-2; weak D call: TRBD1 (5 bases). Trimming removed 2 bases at V and 8 bases at J, with 15 bases between. Germline loops: CDR1 SGHTA, CDR2 FQGNSA. CDR3 length equals 14 residues. The CDR3 DNA follows: TGTGCCAGCAGCTTAAAGGTTCTCCGGGGGGGCTACACCTTC. This encodes CASSLKVLRGGYTF.

The CDR3, as DNA: TGTGCCAGCAGTGACGTTGTTACGCAGTATTTT. Translating it yields CASSDVVTQYF. This chain connects TRBV6-1 to TRBJ2-3; D is undetermined. The CDR3 extends over 11 amino acids. V lost 3 bases, J lost 8 bases, and 6 bases lay in between. The germline gives CDR1 MNHNS, CDR2 SASEGT.

This chain uses TRBV18 with TRBJ2-7; D might be TRBD1 or TRBD2, each matching 5 bases. Trimming pared 5 bases from V and 2 bases from J, leaving 19 bases between. This CDR3 is built from 16 residues. The germline V gene encodes CDR1 KGHSH and CDR2 LQKENI. The CDR3 reads CASSEETVGTAYEQYF. CDR3 nucleotide sequence: TGTGCCAGCTCAGAGGAAACAGTGGGGACCGCCTACGAGCAGTACTTC.

The rearrangement joins TRBV19 to TRBJ2-2; TRBD2 matches 8 bases. Germline lookup yields CDR1 LNHDA and CDR2 SQIVND (reference sequence). The CDR3 contains 15 residues. V lost 1 base, J lost 6 bases, and 4 bases stayed unmatched. CDR3 loop: CASSIVGGASGELFF. The CDR3, as DNA: TGTGCCAGTAGTATAGTCGGGGGGGCCTCCGGGGAGCTGTTTTTT.

The chain couples TRBV16 to TRBJ2-1, with D maybe TRBD2 (6 bases). V was cut by 7 bases and J by 5 bases, with 12 bases left in between. The CDR3 totals 13 residues. Germline V gene sequence: CDR1 KGHSY, CDR2 FQNENV. The CDR3 is CASTGGSNNEQFF. CDR3 DNA: TGTGCCAGCACTGGGGGGAGCAACAATGAGCAGTTCTTC.

The chain is built from TRBV6-4 and TRBJ2-1; tentatively, D is TRBD2 (6 bases). From germline, CDR1 is MRHNA and CDR2 SNTAGT. CDR3 size: 14 residues. The V end lost 3 bases, the J end lost 10 bases, and 16 bases lay between the germline ends. The CDR3 reads CASSESVLAREQFF. The DNA for the CDR3 is TGTGCCAGCAGTGAATCAGTACTAGCTAGGGAGCAGTTCTTC.

The gene calls are TRBV7-2 and TRBJ2-5; maybe TRBD1 (6 bases). Trimming took off 2 bases at V and 1 base at J, with 14 bases between the two ends. Germline V gives CDR1 SGHTA, CDR2 FQGNSA. The CDR3 runs to 16 residues. DNA of the CDR3: TGTGCCAGCAGCTTAAGTTCCGCGGACAGCCAAGAGACCCAGTACTTC. Translating it yields CASSLSSADSQETQYF.